Listed below are T cell receptor beta chains from one sample, sequenced in a study of molecular identifiers for immune sequencing clone quantification. TCRdb reprocessed the PCR reads via MiXCR and lists one record per CDR3 protein. This sample yields more than 450,000 distinct CDR3 sequences, of which roughly 25% are seen a single time; just over 0.75% belongs to the top ten. Specimen: naive CD8+ T cells from blood, with Jurkat cell RNA spiked in. The receptors derive from a human donor in good health. Some libraries in this study had Jurkat cell RNA spiked in. Both conserved end residues are part of each CDR3. Each record gives: D gene, V gene, J gene, clone size, CDR3 protein, CDR3 DNA. A D gene is named only where the DNA matches it firmly. For some rows the clone size is stated as once, few or many, or as a class when expanded; others skip it.

.,TRBV27,TRBJ2-4,few,CASSLWEGGQNIQYF,TGTGCCAGCAGTTTATGGGAGGGGGGTCAAAACATTCAGTACTTC
.,TRBV7-9,TRBJ2-7,many,CASSSSQGVNEQYF,TGTGCCAGCAGCTCCTCCCAAGGGGTGAACGAGCAGTACTTC
.,TRBV11-2,TRBJ2-3,.,CASRGGWNPSTDTQYF,TGTGCCAGCAGAGGGGGGTGGAACCCTAGCACAGATACGCAGTATTTT
.,TRBV7-2,TRBJ2-3,many,CASSLETPADTDTQYF,TGTGCCAGCAGCCTAGAAACCCCGGCAGACACAGATACGCAGTATTTT
.,TRBV29-1,TRBJ2-2,.,CSVQVGANTGELFF,TGCAGCGTTCAAGTCGGCGCGAACACCGGGGAGCTGTTTTTT
.,TRBV7-9,TRBJ1-3,.,CASSHSGTLGGNTIYF,TGTGCCAGCAGCCACTCCGGGACCCTAGGTGGAAACACCATATATTTT
TRBD1,TRBV5-1,TRBJ1-1,.,CASSLGSGQGNTEAFF,TGCGCCAGCAGCTTGGGCTCGGGACAGGGGAACACTGAAGCTTTCTTT
TRBD1,TRBV5-3,TRBJ2-5,.,CASSLGDREQIQYF,TGTGCCAGCAGCTTGGGGGACAGGGAACAGATCCAGTACTTC
.,TRBV4-3,TRBJ1-1,.,CASSQVGGQTEAFF,TGCGCCAGCAGCCAAGTTGGGGGGCAGACTGAAGCTTTCTTT
.,TRBV6-5,TRBJ2-1,.,CASSYSGRSWGQFF,TGTGCCAGCAGTTACTCGGGGCGGAGCTGGGGGCAGTTCTTC
TRBD1,TRBV15,TRBJ1-1,.,CAASRDEGASEAFF,TGTGCCGCCAGCAGAGATGAGGGGGCCTCTGAAGCTTTCTTT
.,TRBV29-1,TRBJ2-3,.,CGVELAGDYTDTQYF,TGCGGCGTTGAGCTCGCAGGGGACTACACAGATACGCAGTATTTT
TRBD1,TRBV5-6,TRBJ2-7,.,CVSSFGRGYEQYF,TGTGTCAGCAGCTTTGGCAGGGGGTACGAGCAGTACTTC
.,TRBV6-5,TRBJ1-1,many,CASSYMSTNTEAFF,TGTGCCAGCAGTTACATGAGTACGAACACTGAAGCTTTCTTT
.,TRBV7-2,TRBJ2-5,many,CASSSLDGAQYF,TGTGCCAGCAGCTCCCTGGACGGGGCCCAGTACTTC
.,TRBV29-1,TRBJ2-1,.,CSVVGMNEQFF,TGCAGCGTTGTCGGTATGAATGAGCAGTTCTTC
.,TRBV29-1,TRBJ2-3,many,CSVVAAGTEQTDTQYF,TGCAGCGTTGTGGCCGCCGGGACCGAACAAACAGATACGCAGTATTTT
.,TRBV19,TRBJ2-7,few,CASSIGLGYEQYF,TGTGCCAGTAGTATAGGGTTGGGGTACGAGCAGTACTTC
TRBD2,TRBV4-3,TRBJ2-7,.,CASSQLSGGSAEQYF,TGCGCCAGCAGCCAATTATCGGGCGGGAGCGCCGAGCAGTACTTC
TRBD2,TRBV7-2,TRBJ2-7,.,CASSFYSTSGSYEQYF,TGTGCCAGCAGCTTCTACTCCACTAGCGGGAGTTACGAGCAGTACTTC